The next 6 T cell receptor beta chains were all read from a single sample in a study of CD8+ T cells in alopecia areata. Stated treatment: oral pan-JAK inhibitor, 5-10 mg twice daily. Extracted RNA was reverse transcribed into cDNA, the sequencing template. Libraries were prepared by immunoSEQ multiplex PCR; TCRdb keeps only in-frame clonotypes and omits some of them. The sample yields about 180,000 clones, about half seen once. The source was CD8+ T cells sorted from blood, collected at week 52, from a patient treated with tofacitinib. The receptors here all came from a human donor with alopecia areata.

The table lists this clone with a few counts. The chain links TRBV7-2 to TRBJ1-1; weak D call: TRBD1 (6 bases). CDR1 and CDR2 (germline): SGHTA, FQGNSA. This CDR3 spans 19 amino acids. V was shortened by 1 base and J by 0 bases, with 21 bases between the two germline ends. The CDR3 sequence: CASSLVRTDPLLMNTEAFF. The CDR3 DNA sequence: TGTGCCAGCAGCTTAGTTAGGACAGACCCACTCCTCATGAACACTGAAGCTTTCTTT.

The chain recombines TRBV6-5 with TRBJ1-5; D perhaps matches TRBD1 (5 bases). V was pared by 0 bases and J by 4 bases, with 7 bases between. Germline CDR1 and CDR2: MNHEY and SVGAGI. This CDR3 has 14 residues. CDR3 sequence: CASSYSGENQPQHF. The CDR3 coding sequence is TGTGCCAGCAGTTACTCGGGGGAAAATCAGCCCCAGCATTTT.

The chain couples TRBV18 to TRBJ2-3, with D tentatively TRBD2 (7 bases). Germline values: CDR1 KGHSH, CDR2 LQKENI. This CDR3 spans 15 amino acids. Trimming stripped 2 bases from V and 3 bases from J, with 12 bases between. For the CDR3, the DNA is TGTGCCAGCTCACCAGGGAGGGGGACGACAGATACGCAGTATTTT. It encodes CASSPGRGTTDTQYF. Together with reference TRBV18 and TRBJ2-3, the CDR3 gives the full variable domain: NAGVMQNPRHLVRRRGQEARLRCSPMKGHSHVYWYRQLPEEGLKFMVYLQKENIIDESGMPKERFSAEFPKEGPSILRIQQVVRGDSAAYFCASSPGRGTTDTQYFGPGTRLTVL.

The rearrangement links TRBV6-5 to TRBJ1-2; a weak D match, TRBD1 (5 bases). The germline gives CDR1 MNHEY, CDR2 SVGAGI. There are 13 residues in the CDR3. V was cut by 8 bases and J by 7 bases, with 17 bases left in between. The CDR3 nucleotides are TGTGCCAGCGTTCCCGGGCAGGGAGCTGGCTACACCTTC. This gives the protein CASVPGQGAGYTF.

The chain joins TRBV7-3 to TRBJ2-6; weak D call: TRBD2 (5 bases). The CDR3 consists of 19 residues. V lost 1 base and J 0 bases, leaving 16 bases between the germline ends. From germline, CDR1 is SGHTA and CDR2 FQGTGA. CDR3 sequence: CASSLKGGGGVSGANVLTF. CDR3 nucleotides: TGTGCCAGCAGCTTAAAAGGAGGAGGCGGAGTCTCTGGGGCCAACGTCCTGACTTTC.

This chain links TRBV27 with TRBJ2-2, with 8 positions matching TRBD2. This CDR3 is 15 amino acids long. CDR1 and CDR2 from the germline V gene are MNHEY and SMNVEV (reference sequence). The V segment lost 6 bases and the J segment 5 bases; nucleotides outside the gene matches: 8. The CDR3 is CASSPSGGETGELFF. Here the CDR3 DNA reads TGTGCCAGCAGCCCCAGCGGGGGTGAGACCGGGGAGCTGTTTTTT.